The 32 T cell receptor beta chains in this list originate from one sample, sequenced in a study of CD8+CD57+ T cells in acquired aplastic anemia. Template material for TCR beta VDJ and CDR3 profiling consisted of genomic DNA. TCRdb itself ran the reads through MiXCR, one entry per CDR3 protein. The sample holds 400,000 to 500,000 distinct CDR3 sequences; 65% to 80% are singletons and the top ten take 4%. Sequencing was performed on sorted CD4+, CD8+, or CD8+CD57+ T cells (not recorded which) from PBMCs. These TCRs come from a human donor in good health, serving as a control.

This clonotype was seen just once. The chain carries TRBV12-3 or TRBV12-4 and TRBJ1-2, with a tentative D call TRBD1 (5 bases). This CDR3 is built from 14 residues. Trimming shortened V by 5 bases and J by 5 bases, and 15 bases separated the two germline ends. The CDR3 nucleotides read TGTGCCAGCAGTCTAACAGGAATTCGGTATGGCTACACCTTC. As protein: CASSLTGIRYGYTF.

The V gene is TRBV5-4, the J gene TRBJ2-1; the match to TRBD1 covers 9 bases. This CDR3 has 17 residues. J lost 2 bases, V lost 0 bases, and 6 bases had no gene match. Germline V gene sequence: CDR1 SGHNT, CDR2 YYREEE (reference sequence). DNA of the CDR3: TGTGCCAGCAGCTTGGGTGGGACAGGGTTACCCTACAATGAGCAGTTCTTC. Encoded protein: CASSLGGTGLPYNEQFF.

This clonotype was counted ten times or more. The CDR3 reads CASAIQGTTEAFF. CDR3 coding DNA: TGTGCCAGCGCAATACAGGGTACCACTGAAGCTTTCTTT. The chain recombines TRBV6-6 with TRBJ1-1, with D maybe TRBD1 (6 bases). The germline V gene has CDR1 MNHNY and CDR2 SVGAGI (reference sequence). The V and J ends lost 8 bases and 4 bases respectively, with 14 bases between them. This CDR3 has 13 amino acids.

In this sample, this clonotype turned up many times. The rearrangement uses TRBV20-1 and TRBJ2-1; the D gene is possibly TRBD2 (5 bases). Germline V gives CDR1 DFQATT, CDR2 SNEGSKA (reference sequence). This CDR3 region has 12 residues. Trimming left V 3 bases short and J 5 bases short, with 8 bases between. The CDR3 DNA sequence: TGCAGTGCTAGCGGGGTTAACAATGAGCAGTTCTTC. Residues: CSASGVNNEQFF.

V usage is TRBV12-3 or TRBV12-4 and J usage is TRBJ1-2; 9 nucleotides agree with TRBD1. V lost 6 bases to trimming and J lost 7 bases; unmatched junction nucleotides: 3. The CDR3 is 12 amino acids. CDR3 coding DNA: TGTGCCAGCAGCATACAGGGGGCTGGCTACACCTTC. Encoded protein: CASSIQGAGYTF.

A note on this clonotype: At one boundary the junction diverges from the germline segment, which might be a read error. V gene TRBV7-6 combines with J gene TRBJ1-6, with unresolved D. This CDR3 spans 15 amino acids. The germline CDR1 and CDR2 sequences are SGHVS and FNYEAQ. This CDR3 is CASSLSGSLGAPHHF. CDR3 coding DNA: TGTGCCAGCAGCTTATCGGGTAGTCTTGGCGCACCCCACCACTTT. Full variable domain (missing parts from reference TRBV7-6 and TRBJ1-6): GAGVSQSPRYKVTKRGQDVALRCDPISGHVSLYWYRQALGQGPEFLTYFNYEAQQDKSGLPNDRFSAERPEGSISTLTIQRTEQRDSAMYRCASSLSGSLGAPHHFGNGTRLTVT.

As to this clonotype: One junction end does not reproduce the germline sequence, and a read error may be involved. The chain is built from TRBV5-1 and TRBJ2-7; D call uncertain. Near its end, the DNA agrees better with TRBJ2-1, so the J call may be wrong. Germline CDR1 and CDR2: SGHRS and YFSETQ. There are 14 residues in the CDR3. CDR3 in DNA: TGTGCCAGCAGCACCCTTTCCCGGGTCGGTGAGCAGTTCTTC. It yields the protein CASSTLSRVGEQFF.

The chain is built from TRBV2 and TRBJ2-7; 11 bases agree with TRBD1. Germline V lookup: CDR1 SNHLY, CDR2 FYNNEI. The CDR3 is 16 residues long. Trimming at V came to 5 bases and at J to 4 bases, leaving 10 bases not matched to a gene. CDR3 bases: TGTGCCAGCAGTTACCCGAGGACAGGGGGCCGATACGAGCAGTACTTC. This translates into CASSYPRTGGRYEQYF. The full variable domain, rest sourced from reference TRBV2 and TRBJ2-7, is EPEVTQTPSHQVTQMGQEVILRCVPISNHLYFYWYRQILGQKVEFLVSFYNNEISEKSEIFDDQFSVERPDGSNFTLKIRSTKLEDSAMYFCASSYPRTGGRYEQYFGPGTRLTVT.

The chain has TRBV7-9 and TRBJ2-6, with D perhaps TRBD1 (6 bases). The CDR3 contains 16 residues. V was trimmed by 2 bases and J by 6 bases, leaving 14 bases between them. The V gene's germline CDR1 is SEHNR and CDR2 FQNEAQ (reference sequence). The CDR3 loop is CASSLTRAGAANVLTF. CDR3 sequence (DNA): TGTGCCAGCAGCTTAACTCGAGCAGGGGCGGCCAACGTCCTGACTTTC.

This clonotype was counted only a few times. The junction does not match germline at one end; this may be a read error. V is TRBV24-1 and J is TRBJ2-3; D gene ambiguous. Germline CDR1 and CDR2: KGHDR and SFDVKD. This CDR3 has 14 residues. The CDR3 region is CATCDLQVTDTLYF. The CDR3 DNA is TGTGCCACCTGTGATTTGCAAGTAACAGATACGCTGTATTTT.

This chain links TRBV5-4 with TRBJ2-1; TRBD1 might be the D (6 bases). The CDR3 has 14 residues. Germline V gene lookup returns CDR1 SGHNT and CDR2 YYREEE (reference sequence). Trimming removed 7 bases from V and 4 bases from J, with 15 bases in between. The CDR3 reads CASGEDQGYNEQFF. For the CDR3, the DNA is TGTGCCAGCGGGGAAGATCAGGGGTACAATGAGCAGTTCTTC.

This chain uses TRBV10-3 with TRBJ2-7; tentatively, D is TRBD1 or TRBD2 (5 bases each). Germline V lookup: CDR1 ENHRY, CDR2 SYGVKD. The CDR3 is made up of 11 amino acids. The V end was cut by 4 bases, the J end by 4 bases, with 5 bases between. The CDR3 loop is CAISGGYEQYF. The CDR3 DNA reads as TGTGCCATCAGTGGGGGGTACGAGCAGTACTTC.

The CDR3 is CASSLATGNYGYTF. In DNA form, the CDR3 reads TGTGCCAGCAGCTTAGCTACGGGGAACTATGGCTACACCTTC. This rearrangement joins TRBV7-9 to TRBJ1-2; the D is unclear. Trimming shortened V by 0 bases and J by 2 bases, and 7 bases separated the two germline ends. The CDR3 is 14 residues long. Germline assignment: CDR1 SEHNR and CDR2 FQNEAQ (reference sequence).

At least ten counts were recorded for this clonotype. The V and J genes are TRBV5-1 and TRBJ2-7; D is ambiguous. V lost 0 bases, J lost 3 bases, and 13 bases lay in between. Per the germline V gene, CDR1 is SGHRS and CDR2 is YFSETQ. This CDR3 has 15 residues. The CDR3 loop reads CASSLGASDNYEQYF. The CDR3 DNA is TGCGCCAGCAGCTTGGGGGCGTCAGACAACTACGAGCAGTACTTC.

Turning to this clonotype: One end of the junction varies from germline; a read error may be responsible. J is TRBJ2-5 and V is TRBV7-3; TRBD1 or TRBD2 may be the D gene (6 bases each). The CDR3 is 15 residues long. Per the germline V gene, CDR1 is SGHTA and CDR2 is FQGTGA. This CDR3 is CASSLVRGWGAHHYF. For the CDR3, the DNA is TGTGCTAGCAGCTTAGTTAGGGGGTGGGGGGCCCACCACTACTTC.

Details on this clonotype: This could be a read error, since a much larger clone is one nucleotide away. The chain uses TRBV30 and TRBJ2-7; D possibly corresponds to TRBD1 (6 bases). The CDR3 has 14 residues. Germline values: CDR1 GTSNPN, CDR2 SVGIG (reference sequence). The CDR3 here is CAWSGTDTYYEQCF. DNA of the CDR3: TGTGCCTGGAGTGGGACAGATACGTATTACGAGCAGTGCTTC.

The rearrangement links TRBV10-3 to TRBJ2-3; D gene ambiguous. This CDR3 is built from 18 residues. The V gene lost 1 base and the J gene lost 2 bases, with 19 bases spanning the gap. Looked up from germline, CDR1 is ENHRY and CDR2 is SYGVKD. The CDR3 reads CAISEYPGPVLSTDTQYF. CDR3 nucleotide sequence: TGTGCCATCAGTGAGTATCCGGGCCCTGTTCTCTCCACAGATACGCAGTATTTT.

This clonotype occurred many times. V is TRBV12-5 and J is TRBJ1-3; unclear D gene. Trimming stripped 6 bases from V and 3 bases from J, with 15 bases between. CDR1 is LGHNT and CDR2 is FRNRAP in the germline V gene. This CDR3 comprises 15 residues. The CDR3 region is CASGPRTENGNTIYF. The CDR3 coding sequence is TGTGCTAGTGGACCCCGGACGGAGAATGGAAACACCATATATTTT.

This clonotype was detected many times. The chain carries TRBV7-2 and TRBJ1-2; no firm D call. CDR1 SGHTA and CDR2 FQGNSA come from the germline V gene. Between the trimmed V and J ends, which lost 2 bases and 13 bases, there was a span of 8 bases. The CDR3 contains 10 residues. The CDR3 bases are TGTGCCAGCAGCTTAACGCGTCTCACCTTC. Translated: CASSLTRLTF.

V and J are TRBV5-5 and TRBJ2-3; no clear D gene. The V gene lost 2 bases and the J gene lost 0 bases, with 10 bases spanning the gap. Looked up from germline, CDR1 is SGHKS and CDR2 is YYEKEE (reference sequence). CDR3 size: 15 residues. In DNA form, the CDR3 reads TGTGCCAGCAGCTTAGCCGACACTAGCACAGATACGCAGTATTTT. This sequence encodes CASSLADTSTDTQYF.

This chain uses TRBV20-1 with TRBJ2-5; 10 bases line up with TRBD1. The CDR3 is made up of 13 amino acids. The germline gives CDR1 DFQATT, CDR2 SNEGSKA (reference sequence). J gave up 7 bases and V 6 bases, and 8 bases lay outside the gene matches. The CDR3 sequence is CSATGTGVVTQYF. The CDR3 DNA sequence: TGCAGTGCGACCGGGACAGGGGTAGTGACCCAGTACTTC.

The chain links TRBV7-2 to TRBJ2-7; a possible D gene is TRBD1 (8 bases). CDR1 and CDR2 from the germline V gene are SGHTA and FQGNSA. The ends were cut back, 6 bases at V and 10 bases at J, with 25 bases in the middle. The CDR3 is made up of 15 amino acids. CDR3 region: CASRPWTGRGVNQYF. The CDR3 DNA is TGTGCCAGCAGACCCTGGACAGGGAGGGGAGTGAACCAGTACTTC.

V and J are TRBV7-2 and TRBJ2-7, with D perhaps matching TRBD2 (5 bases). V was clipped by 5 bases and J by 3 bases, with 11 bases between them. The CDR3 spans 13 residues. Per the germline V gene, CDR1 is SGHTA and CDR2 is FQGNSA. CDR3 sequence reads: CASSIDGDYEQYF. CDR3 nucleotide sequence: TGTGCCAGCAGCATCGACGGGGACTACGAGCAGTACTTC.

The V gene is TRBV7-3, the J gene TRBJ1-2; D is undetermined. This CDR3 contains 15 residues. From germline, CDR1 is SGHTA and CDR2 FQGTGA. V was clipped by 6 bases and J by 14 bases, with 28 bases between them. In DNA, the CDR3 is TGTGCCAGCAGGCGGGAATGTGGATTGGGCTATGGCAAGACCTTC. This codes for CASRRECGLGYGKTF.

The J gene is TRBJ1-2, the V gene TRBV24-1; D remains unclear. This CDR3 has 14 amino acids. V lost 10 bases to trimming and J lost 7 bases, with 21 bases between them. The germline CDR1 and CDR2 sequences are KGHDR and SFDVKD. The CDR3 region has the DNA TGTGCCACTAGTATAGGTTCGCGGTTCAGTGGCTACACCTTC. It is translated as CATSIGSRFSGYTF.

Comments on this clonotype: Since no conserved phenylalanine or tryptophan closes the CDR3, a read error is the likely cause. The chain has TRBV2 and TRBJ2-7; D may be TRBD1 (6 bases). V was clipped by 6 bases and J by 10 bases, with 16 bases between them. The CDR3 covers 12 residues. Per germline, CDR1 SNHLY and CDR2 FYNNEI. The CDR3 here is CASSSPRGDQYL. CDR3 bases: TGTGCCAGCAGCTCACCCAGGGGAGACCAGTACTTG.

The rearrangement joins TRBV7-9 to TRBJ1-6, with 9 bases fitting TRBD1. Germline V gene data show CDR1 as SEHNR and CDR2 as FQNEAQ (reference sequence). Trimming removed 5 bases from V and 13 bases from J; junction bases left unmatched: 12. The CDR3 covers 15 residues. CDR3 protein: CASSREDRGLIPLHF. The CDR3 DNA reads as TGTGCCAGCAGCCGAGAGGACAGGGGTCTAATTCCCCTCCACTTT.

Concerning this clonotype itself: One end of the junction varies from germline; a read error may be responsible. This chain links TRBV19 with TRBJ2-1; no clear D gene. The end of the DNA fits TRBJ2-7 better, so the J call may be wrong. Germline-derived CDR1 and CDR2 are LNHDA and SQIVND (reference sequence). The CDR3 has 13 amino acids. As DNA, the CDR3 is TGTGCCAGTAGTATCGGCAAGTCCTGCGAGCAGTACTTC. This translates into CASSIGKSCEQYF.

The rearrangement joins TRBV5-6 to TRBJ2-5; 7 nucleotides line up with TRBD2. Germline CDR1 reads SGHDT; CDR2 reads YYEEEE. This CDR3 is built from 13 residues. Trimming took 1 base from V and 9 from J; bases not matched to a gene: 6. CDR3 amino acids: CASSLSGAGAQYF. In nucleotides, the CDR3 is TGTGCCAGCAGCTTGTCTGGGGCGGGGGCCCAGTACTTC.

Only one count was recorded for this clonotype. An end of the junction does not agree with germline; a read error may underlie this. This chain links TRBV19 with TRBJ1-4; D unclear. The length of the CDR3 is 12 residues. The germline V gene encodes CDR1 LNHDA and CDR2 SQIVND (reference sequence). The CDR3 sequence is CASSSGSEKLLF. DNA of the CDR3: TGTGCCAGTAGTAGCGGGAGTGAAAAACTGTTGTTT.

In regard to this clonotype: A junction boundary mismatches the germline segment, possibly from a read error. Here the CDR3 DNA reads TGCAGTGCTATAGACACGGGTAATTTACCCCTCCACTTC. As protein: CSAIDTGNLPLHF. V gene TRBV20-1 combines with J gene TRBJ1-6; D unclear. Germline CDR1 DFQATT, CDR2 SNEGSKA (reference sequence). This CDR3 has 13 residues.

This chain joins TRBV7-2 and TRBJ2-7; tentatively, D is TRBD2 (6 bases). Germline V gene sequence: CDR1 SGHTA, CDR2 FQGNSA. Trimming stripped 9 bases from V and 6 bases from J, with 15 bases between. The CDR3 spans 12 residues. The DNA for the CDR3 is TGTGCCAGTAGCCCTTTGGGGGGCGAGCAGTACTTC. This gives the protein CASSPLGGEQYF.